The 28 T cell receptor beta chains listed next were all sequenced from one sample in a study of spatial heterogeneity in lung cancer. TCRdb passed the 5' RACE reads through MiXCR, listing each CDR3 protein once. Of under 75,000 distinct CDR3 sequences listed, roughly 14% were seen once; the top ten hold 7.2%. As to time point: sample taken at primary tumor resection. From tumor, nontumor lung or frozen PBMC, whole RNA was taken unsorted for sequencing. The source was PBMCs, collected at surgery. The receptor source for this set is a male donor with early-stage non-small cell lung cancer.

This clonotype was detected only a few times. CDR3 DNA: TGTGCCAGCCAGACTAGCGGAATCGGGGAGCTGTTTTTT. It specifies CASQTSGIGELFF. The chain links TRBV6-6 to TRBJ2-2; 9 nucleotides agree with TRBD2. With 8 bases clipped from V and 7 bases from J, the junction kept 5 bases outside the gene matches. The germline V gene has CDR1 MNHNY and CDR2 SVGAGI (reference sequence). This CDR3 has 13 amino acids.

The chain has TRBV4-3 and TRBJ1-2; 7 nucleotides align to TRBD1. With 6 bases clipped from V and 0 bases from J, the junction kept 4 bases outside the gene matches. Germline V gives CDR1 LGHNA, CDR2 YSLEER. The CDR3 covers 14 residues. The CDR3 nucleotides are TGCGCCAGCAGACAGGGGACAGCTAACTATGGCTACACCTTC. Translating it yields CASRQGTANYGYTF.

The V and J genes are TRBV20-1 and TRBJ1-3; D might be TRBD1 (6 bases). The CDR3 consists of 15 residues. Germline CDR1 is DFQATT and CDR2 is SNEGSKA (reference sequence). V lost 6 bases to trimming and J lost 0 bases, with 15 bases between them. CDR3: CSAAPLGGSGNTIYF. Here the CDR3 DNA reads TGCAGTGCCGCTCCCTTAGGGGGCTCTGGAAACACCATATATTTT.

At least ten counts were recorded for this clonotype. CDR3: CASRDSFSSYNEQFF. DNA of the CDR3: TGTGCCAGCAGGGATAGCTTCTCCTCCTACAATGAGCAGTTCTTC. The chain is built from TRBV6-2 or TRBV6-3 and TRBJ2-1; no clear D. The CDR3 extends over 15 amino acids. The germline V gene has CDR1 MNHEY and CDR2 SVGEGT. The V gene lost 6 bases and the J gene lost 0 bases, with 12 bases spanning the gap.

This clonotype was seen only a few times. CDR3 sequence (DNA): TGCAGCGCCAGGACAGGGTCGAACTATGGCTACACCTTC. Translation: CSARTGSNYGYTF. This chain joins TRBV29-1 and TRBJ1-2; 8 bases are shared with TRBD1. The CDR3 is 13 residues long. After removal of 7 bases from V and 2 bases from J, the junction contained 6 bases not matched to a gene. Per the germline V gene, CDR1 is SQVTM and CDR2 is ANQGSEA.

The CDR3 here is CASSFETRYEQYF. CDR3 coding DNA: TGCGCCAGCAGCTTTGAGACAAGGTACGAGCAGTACTTC. The J gene is TRBJ2-7, the V gene TRBV5-1; no clear D. Germline V gene sequence: CDR1 SGHRS, CDR2 YFSETQ. V was pared by 2 bases and J by 4 bases, with 10 bases between. This CDR3 has 13 amino acids. The full variable domain, completed using reference TRBV5-1 and TRBJ2-7, is KAGVTQTPRYLIKTRGQQVTLSCSPISGHRSVSWYQQTPGQGLQFLFEYFSETQRNKGNFPGRFSGRQFSNSRSEMNVSTLELGDSALYLCASSFETRYEQYFGPGTRLTVT.

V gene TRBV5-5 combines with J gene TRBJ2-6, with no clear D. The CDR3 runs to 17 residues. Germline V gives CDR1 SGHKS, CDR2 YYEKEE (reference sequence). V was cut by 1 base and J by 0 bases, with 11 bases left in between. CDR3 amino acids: CASSLKGGSSGANVLTF. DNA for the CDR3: TGTGCCAGCAGCTTGAAAGGCGGTAGCTCTGGGGCCAACGTCCTGACTTTC.

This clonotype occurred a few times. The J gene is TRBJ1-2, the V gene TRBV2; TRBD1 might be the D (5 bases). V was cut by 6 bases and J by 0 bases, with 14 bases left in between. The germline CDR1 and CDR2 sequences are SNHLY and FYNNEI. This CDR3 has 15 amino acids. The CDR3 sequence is CASRGDGLANYGYTF. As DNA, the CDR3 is TGTGCCAGCAGGGGGGACGGACTAGCTAACTATGGCTACACCTTC.

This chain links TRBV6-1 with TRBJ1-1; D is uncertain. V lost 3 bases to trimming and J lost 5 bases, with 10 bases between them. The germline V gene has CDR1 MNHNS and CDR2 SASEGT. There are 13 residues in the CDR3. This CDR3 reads CASSEVVRTEAFF. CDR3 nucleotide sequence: TGTGCCAGCAGTGAGGTAGTAAGGACTGAAGCTTTCTTT.

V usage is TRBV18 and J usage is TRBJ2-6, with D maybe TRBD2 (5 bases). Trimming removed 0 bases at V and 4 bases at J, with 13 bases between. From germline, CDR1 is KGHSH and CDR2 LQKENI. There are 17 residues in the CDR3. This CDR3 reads CASSPPGLGEGANVLTF. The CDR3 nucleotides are TGTGCCAGCTCACCACCCGGACTGGGAGAAGGGGCCAACGTCCTGACTTTC.

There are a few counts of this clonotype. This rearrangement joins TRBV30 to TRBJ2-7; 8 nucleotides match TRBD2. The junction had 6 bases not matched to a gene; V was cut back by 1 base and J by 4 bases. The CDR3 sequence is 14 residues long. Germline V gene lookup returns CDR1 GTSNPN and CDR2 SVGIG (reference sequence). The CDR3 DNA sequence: TGTGCCTGGAGTGGGAGCGGGAGCGCGTACGAGCAGTACTTC. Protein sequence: CAWSGSGSAYEQYF.

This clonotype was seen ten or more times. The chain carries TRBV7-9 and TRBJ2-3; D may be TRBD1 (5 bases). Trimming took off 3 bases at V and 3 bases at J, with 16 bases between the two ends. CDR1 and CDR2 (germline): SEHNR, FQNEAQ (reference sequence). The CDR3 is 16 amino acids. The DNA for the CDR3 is TGTGCCAGCAGCTTCGCGGCAGGGCGAAGGACAGATACGCAGTATTTT. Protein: CASSFAAGRRTDTQYF.

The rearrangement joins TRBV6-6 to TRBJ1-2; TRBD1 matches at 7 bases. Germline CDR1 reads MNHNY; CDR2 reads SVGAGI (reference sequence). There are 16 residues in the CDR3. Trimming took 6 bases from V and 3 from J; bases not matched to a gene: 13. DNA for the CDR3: TGTGCCAGCAGCCCTCGTTCTGACAGGGCGGACTATGGCTACACCTTC. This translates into CASSPRSDRADYGYTF.

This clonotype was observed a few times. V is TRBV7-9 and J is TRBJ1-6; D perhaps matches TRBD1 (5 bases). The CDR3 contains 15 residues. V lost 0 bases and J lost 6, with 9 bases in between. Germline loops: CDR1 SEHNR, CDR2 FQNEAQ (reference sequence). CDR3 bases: TGTGCCAGCAGCTTAGCGCGACAGCTTAATTCACCCCTCCACTTT. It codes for CASSLARQLNSPLHF.

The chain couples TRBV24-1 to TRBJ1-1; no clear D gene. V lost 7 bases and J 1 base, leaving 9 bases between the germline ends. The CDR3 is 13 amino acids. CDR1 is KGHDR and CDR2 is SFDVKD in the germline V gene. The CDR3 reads CATRLQPNTEAFF. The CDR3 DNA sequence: TGTGCCACCAGGCTACAGCCGAACACTGAAGCTTTCTTT.

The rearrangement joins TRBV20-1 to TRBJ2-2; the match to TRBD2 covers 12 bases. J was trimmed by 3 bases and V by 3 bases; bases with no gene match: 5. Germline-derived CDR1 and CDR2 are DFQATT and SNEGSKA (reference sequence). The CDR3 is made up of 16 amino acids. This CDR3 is CSARPSGRADTGELFF. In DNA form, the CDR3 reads TGCAGTGCTAGGCCTAGCGGGAGGGCCGACACCGGGGAGCTGTTTTTT.

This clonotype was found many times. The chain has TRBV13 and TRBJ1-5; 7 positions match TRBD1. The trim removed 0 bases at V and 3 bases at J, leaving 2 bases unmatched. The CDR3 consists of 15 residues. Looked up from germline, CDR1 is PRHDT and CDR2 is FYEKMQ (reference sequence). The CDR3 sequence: CASSLGRGNNQPQHF. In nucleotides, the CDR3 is TGTGCCAGCAGCTTAGGCAGGGGGAACAATCAGCCCCAGCATTTT.

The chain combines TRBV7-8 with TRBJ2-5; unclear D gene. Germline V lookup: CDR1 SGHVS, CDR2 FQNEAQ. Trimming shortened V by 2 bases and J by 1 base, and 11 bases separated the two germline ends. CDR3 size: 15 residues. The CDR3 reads CASSLITAGQETQYF. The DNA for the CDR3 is TGTGCCAGCAGCTTAATAACCGCCGGCCAAGAGACCCAGTACTTC.

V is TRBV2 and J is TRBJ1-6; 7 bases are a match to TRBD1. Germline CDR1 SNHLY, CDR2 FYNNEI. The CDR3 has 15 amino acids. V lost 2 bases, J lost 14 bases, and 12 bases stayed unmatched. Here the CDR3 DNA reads TGTGCCAGCAGTGAAAGGGGGCGTAGCAACGAGGCCCTCCACTTT. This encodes CASSERGRSNEALHF. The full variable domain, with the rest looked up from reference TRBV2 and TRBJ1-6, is EPEVTQTPSHQVTQMGQEVILRCVPISNHLYFYWYRQILGQKVEFLVSFYNNEISEKSEIFDDQFSVERPDGSNFTLKIRSTKLEDSAMYFCASSERGRSNEALHFGNGTRLTVT.

CDR3 DNA sequence: TGTGCCAGTTCGGGGGATGATGACTATGGCTACACCTTC. Its protein product is CASSGDDDYGYTF. J is TRBJ1-2 and V is TRBV28, with D tentatively TRBD1 (5 bases). V was clipped by 9 bases and J by 3 bases, with 14 bases between them. Germline V gives CDR1 MDHEN, CDR2 SYDVKM. This CDR3 spans 13 amino acids.

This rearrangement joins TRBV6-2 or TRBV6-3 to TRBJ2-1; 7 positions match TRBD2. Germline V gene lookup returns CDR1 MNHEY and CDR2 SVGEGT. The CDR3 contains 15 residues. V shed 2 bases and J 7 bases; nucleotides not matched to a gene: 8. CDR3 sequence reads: CASSYGGGWLNEQFF. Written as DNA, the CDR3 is TGTGCCAGCAGTTACGGCGGGGGTTGGTTGAATGAGCAGTTCTTC.

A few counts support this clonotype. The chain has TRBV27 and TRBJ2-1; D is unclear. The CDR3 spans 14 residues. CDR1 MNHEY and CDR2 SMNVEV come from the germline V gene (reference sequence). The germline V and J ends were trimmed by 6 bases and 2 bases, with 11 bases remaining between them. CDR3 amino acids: CASSPRNPYNEQFF. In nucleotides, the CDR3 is TGTGCCAGCAGCCCTCGAAACCCCTACAATGAGCAGTTCTTC.

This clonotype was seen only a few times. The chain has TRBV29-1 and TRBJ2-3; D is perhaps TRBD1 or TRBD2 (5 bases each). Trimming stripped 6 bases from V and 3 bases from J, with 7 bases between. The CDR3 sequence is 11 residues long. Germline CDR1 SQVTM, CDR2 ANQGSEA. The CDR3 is CSVGVTDTQYF. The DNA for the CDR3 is TGCAGCGTGGGGGTGACAGATACGCAGTATTTT.

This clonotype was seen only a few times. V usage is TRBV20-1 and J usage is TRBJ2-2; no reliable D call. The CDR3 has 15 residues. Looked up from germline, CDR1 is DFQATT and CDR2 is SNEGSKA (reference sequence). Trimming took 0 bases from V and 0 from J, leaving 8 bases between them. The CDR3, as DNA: TGCAGTGCTAGAGATCGGCAGTCGAACACCGGGGAGCTGTTTTTT. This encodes CSARDRQSNTGELFF.

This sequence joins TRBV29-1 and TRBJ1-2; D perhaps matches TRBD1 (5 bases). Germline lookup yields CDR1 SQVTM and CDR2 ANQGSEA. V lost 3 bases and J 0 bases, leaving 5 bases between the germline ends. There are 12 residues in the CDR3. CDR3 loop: CSVETANYGYTF. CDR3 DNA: TGCAGCGTTGAGACAGCTAACTATGGCTACACCTTC. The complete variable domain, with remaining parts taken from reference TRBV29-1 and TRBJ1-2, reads SAVISQKPSRDICQRGTSLTIQCQVDSQVTMMFWYRQQPGQSLTLIATANQGSEATYESGFVIDKFPISRPNLTFSTLTVSNMSPEDSSIYLCSVETANYGYTFGSGTRLTVV.

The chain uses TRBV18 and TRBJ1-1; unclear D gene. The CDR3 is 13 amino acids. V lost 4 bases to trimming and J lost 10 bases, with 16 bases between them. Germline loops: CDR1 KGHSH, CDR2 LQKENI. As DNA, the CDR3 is TGTGCCAGCTCACGCGGGTCGGTTGAATTAGCTTTCTTT. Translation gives CASSRGSVELAFF. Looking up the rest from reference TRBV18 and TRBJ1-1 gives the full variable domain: NAGVMQNPRHLVRRRGQEARLRCSPMKGHSHVYWYRQLPEEGLKFMVYLQKENIIDESGMPKERFSAEFPKEGPSILRIQQVVRGDSAAYFCASSRGSVELAFFGQGTRLTVV.

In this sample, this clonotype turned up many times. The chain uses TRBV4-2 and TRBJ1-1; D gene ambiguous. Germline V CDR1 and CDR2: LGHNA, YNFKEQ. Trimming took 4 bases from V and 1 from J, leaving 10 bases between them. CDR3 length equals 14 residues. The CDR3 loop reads CASSRGQPNTEAFF. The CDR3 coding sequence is TGTGCCAGCAGCCGAGGCCAACCGAACACTGAAGCTTTCTTT.

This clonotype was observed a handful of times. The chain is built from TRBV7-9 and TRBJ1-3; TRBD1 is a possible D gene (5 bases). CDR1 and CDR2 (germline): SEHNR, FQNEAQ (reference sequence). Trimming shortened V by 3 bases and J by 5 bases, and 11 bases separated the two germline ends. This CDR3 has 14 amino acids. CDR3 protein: CASSLGDVRNTIYF. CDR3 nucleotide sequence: TGTGCCAGCAGCTTGGGGGACGTTCGAAACACCATATATTTT.